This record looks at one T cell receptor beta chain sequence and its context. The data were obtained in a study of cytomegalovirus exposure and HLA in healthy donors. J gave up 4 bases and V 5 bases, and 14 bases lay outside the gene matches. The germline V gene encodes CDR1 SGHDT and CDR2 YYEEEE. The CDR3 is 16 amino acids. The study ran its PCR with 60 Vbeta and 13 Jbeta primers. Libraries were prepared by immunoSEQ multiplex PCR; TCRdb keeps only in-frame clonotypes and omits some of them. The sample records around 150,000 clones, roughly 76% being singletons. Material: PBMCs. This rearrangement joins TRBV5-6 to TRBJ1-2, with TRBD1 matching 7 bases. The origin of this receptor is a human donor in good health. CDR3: CASRRPGGPHPYGYTF. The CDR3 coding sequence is TGTGCCAGCAGACGTCCAGGGGGACCCCATCCCTATGGCTACACCTTC.